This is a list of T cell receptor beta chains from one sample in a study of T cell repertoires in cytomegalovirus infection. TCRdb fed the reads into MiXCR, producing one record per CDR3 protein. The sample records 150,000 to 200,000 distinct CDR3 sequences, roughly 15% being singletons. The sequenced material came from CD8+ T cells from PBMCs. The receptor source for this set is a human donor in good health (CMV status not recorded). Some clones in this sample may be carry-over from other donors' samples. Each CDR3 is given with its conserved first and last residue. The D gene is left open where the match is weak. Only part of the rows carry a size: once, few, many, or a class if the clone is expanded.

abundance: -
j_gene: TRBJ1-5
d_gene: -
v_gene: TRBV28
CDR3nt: TGTGCCAGCAGTACCCCAGGTCCCAATCAGCCCCAGCATTTT
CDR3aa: CASSTPGPNQPQHF

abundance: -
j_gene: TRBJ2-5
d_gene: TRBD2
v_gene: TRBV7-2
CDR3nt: TGTGCCAGCAGCTTAGGACTAGCCAAGACACCCGGGGAGACCCAGTACTTC
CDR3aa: CASSLGLAKTPGETQYF

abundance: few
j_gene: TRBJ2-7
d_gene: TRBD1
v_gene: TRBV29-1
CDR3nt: TGCAGCGCTCGGGACAGCTCCTACGAGCAGTACTTC
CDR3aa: CSARDSSYEQYF

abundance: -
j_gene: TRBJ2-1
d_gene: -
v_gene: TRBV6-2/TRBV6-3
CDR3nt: TGTGCCAGCAGTTACTCGTTTTCGGCGGGGGCGTACAATGAGCAGTTCTTC
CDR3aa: CASSYSFSAGAYNEQFF

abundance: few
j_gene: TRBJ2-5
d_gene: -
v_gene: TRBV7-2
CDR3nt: TGTGCCAGCAAGCTCTCCTGGGAAGAGACCCAGTACTTC
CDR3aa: CASKLSWEETQYF

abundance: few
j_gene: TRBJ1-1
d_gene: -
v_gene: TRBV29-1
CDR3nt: TGCAGCGTTGAAGGGAACCTGAACACTGAAGCTTTCTTT
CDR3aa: CSVEGNLNTEAFF

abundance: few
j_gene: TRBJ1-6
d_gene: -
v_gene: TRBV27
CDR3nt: TGTGCCAGCAGTCCACTCTTGGGGGAGAATTCACCCCTCCACTTT
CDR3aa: CASSPLLGENSPLHF

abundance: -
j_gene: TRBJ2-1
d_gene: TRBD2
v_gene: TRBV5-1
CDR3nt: TGCGCCAGCAGCTTTTGGACTAGCGGGAGCATCTACAATGAGCAGTTCTTC
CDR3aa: CASSFWTSGSIYNEQFF

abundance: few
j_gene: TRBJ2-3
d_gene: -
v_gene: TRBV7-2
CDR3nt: TGTGCCAGCAGCTTAGGTGGCAGGGTGGCAGATACGCAGTATTTT
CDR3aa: CASSLGGRVADTQYF

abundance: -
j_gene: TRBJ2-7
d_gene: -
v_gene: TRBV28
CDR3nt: TGTGCCAGCGGCCTATCCATGCGGGCACAAAGCTCCTACGAGCAGTACTTC
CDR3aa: CASGLSMRAQSSYEQYF

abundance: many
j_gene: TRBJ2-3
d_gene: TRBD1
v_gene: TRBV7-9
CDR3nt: TGTGCCAGCAGCTCCCGCGGACAGGCACCGGATACGCAGTATTTT
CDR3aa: CASSSRGQAPDTQYF

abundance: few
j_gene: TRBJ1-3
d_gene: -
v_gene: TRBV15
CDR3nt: TGTGCCACCAGCAGAGATGGGCAGACTGGAAACACCATATATTTT
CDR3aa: CATSRDGQTGNTIYF

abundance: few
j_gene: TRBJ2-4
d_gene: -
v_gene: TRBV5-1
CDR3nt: TGCGCCAGCAGCTTGGGGACAAGCCTAGCCAAAAACATTCAGTACTTC
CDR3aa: CASSLGTSLAKNIQYF

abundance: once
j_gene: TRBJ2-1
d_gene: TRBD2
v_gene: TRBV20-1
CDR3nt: TGCAGTGCTAGAGGCCTAGCGGGGGTCGACAATGAGCAGTTCTTC
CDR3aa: CSARGLAGVDNEQFF

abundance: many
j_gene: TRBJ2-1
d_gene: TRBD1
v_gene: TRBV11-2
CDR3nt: TGTGCCAGCAGTCCCGACAGGGACAATGAGCAGTTCTTC
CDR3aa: CASSPDRDNEQFF

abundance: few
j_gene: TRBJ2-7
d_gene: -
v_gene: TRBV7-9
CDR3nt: TGTGCCAGCAGCCCCCCCTCCGGGCGAGACTCCTACGAGCAGTACTTC
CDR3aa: CASSPPSGRDSYEQYF

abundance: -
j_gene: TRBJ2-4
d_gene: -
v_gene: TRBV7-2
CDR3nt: TGTGCCAGCAGCTTAGACGGGAGAAAGTACTTC
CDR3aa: CASSLDGRKYF

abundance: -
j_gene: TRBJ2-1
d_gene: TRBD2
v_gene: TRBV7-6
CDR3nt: TGTGCCAGCAGCTGGGCTAGCGGGAGAGGTGAGCAGTTCTTC
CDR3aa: CASSWASGRGEQFF

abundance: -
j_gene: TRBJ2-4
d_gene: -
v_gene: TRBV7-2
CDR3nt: TGTGCCAGCAGCTTAGAAGCCCCTCGGGACATTCAGTACTTC
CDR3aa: CASSLEAPRDIQYF

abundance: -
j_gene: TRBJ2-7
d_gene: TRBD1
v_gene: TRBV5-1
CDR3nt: TGCGCCAGCAGCATCCGGGACAGGGCCTTCTACGAGCAGTACTTC
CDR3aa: CASSIRDRAFYEQYF

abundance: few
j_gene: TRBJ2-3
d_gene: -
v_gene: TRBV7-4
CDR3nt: TGTGCCAGCAGCCACTCCGATACGCAGTATTTT
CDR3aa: CASSHSDTQYF

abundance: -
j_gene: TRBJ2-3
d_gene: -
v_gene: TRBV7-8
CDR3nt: TGTGCCAGCGCCCCGCGGAGCCGACTGCTCACAGATACGCAGTATTTT
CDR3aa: CASAPRSRLLTDTQYF

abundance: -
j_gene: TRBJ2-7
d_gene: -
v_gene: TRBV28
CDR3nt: TGTGCCAGCAGTTCCCCTCGACTAGGCTACGAGCAGTACTTC
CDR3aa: CASSSPRLGYEQYF

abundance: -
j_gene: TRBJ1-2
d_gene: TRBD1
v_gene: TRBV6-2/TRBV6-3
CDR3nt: TGTGCCAGCAGTTTGACGCCGAGGACAGGGGACTATGGCTACACCTTC
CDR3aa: CASSLTPRTGDYGYTF

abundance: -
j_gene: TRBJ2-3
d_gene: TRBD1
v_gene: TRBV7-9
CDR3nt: TGTGCCAGCAGCTTCAGGGACAGGGATTCGGATACGCAGTATTTT
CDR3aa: CASSFRDRDSDTQYF

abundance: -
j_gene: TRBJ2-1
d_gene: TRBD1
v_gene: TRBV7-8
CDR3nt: TGTGCCAGCAGCACACAGGGGACCTACAATGAGCAGTTCTTC
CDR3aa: CASSTQGTYNEQFF

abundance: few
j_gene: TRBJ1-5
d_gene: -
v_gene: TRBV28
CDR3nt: TGTGCCAGCAGCTCGAGAGGTGGGCAGCATAGCAATCAGCCCCAGCATTTT
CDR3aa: CASSSRGGQHSNQPQHF

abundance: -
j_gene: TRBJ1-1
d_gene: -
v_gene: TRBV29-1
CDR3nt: TGCAGCGTTAGGCGCACTGAAGCTTTCTTT
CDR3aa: CSVRRTEAFF

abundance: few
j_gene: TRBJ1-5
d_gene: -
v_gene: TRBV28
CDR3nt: TGTGCCAGCAGTTTAAAACAGGGCTATCAGCCCCAGCATTTT
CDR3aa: CASSLKQGYQPQHF

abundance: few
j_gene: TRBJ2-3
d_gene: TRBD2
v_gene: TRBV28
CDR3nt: TGTGCCAGCAGTCCGCTAGCGGGAGGCACAGATACGCAGTATTTT
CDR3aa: CASSPLAGGTDTQYF

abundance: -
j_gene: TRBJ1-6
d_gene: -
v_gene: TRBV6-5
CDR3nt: TGTGCCAGCAGTACTGCGGGACGGCTTAATTCACCCCTCCACTTT
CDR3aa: CASSTAGRLNSPLHF

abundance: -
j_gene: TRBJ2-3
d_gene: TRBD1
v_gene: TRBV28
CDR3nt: TGTGCCAGCAGTTCCTCCCGCCGGGACAGGGGGCAAGATACGCAGTATTTT
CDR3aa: CASSSSRRDRGQDTQYF

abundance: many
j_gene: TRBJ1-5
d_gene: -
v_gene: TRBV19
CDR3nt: TGTGCCAGTAGCACCTCCGGCAGAAATCAGCCCCAGCATTTT
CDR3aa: CASSTSGRNQPQHF

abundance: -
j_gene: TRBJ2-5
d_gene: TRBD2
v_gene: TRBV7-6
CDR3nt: TGTGCCAGCAGCGACCCCGGGACTAGTGCTGAGACCCAGTACTTC
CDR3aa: CASSDPGTSAETQYF

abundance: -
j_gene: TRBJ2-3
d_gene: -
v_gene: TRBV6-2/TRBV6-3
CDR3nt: TGTGCCAGCAGTCCCCCTGCAGGCAGGGGCTACCGGGATACGCAGTATTTT
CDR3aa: CASSPPAGRGYRDTQYF

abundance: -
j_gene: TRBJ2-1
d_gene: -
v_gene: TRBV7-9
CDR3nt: TGTGCCAGCAGCTTACTCATCTCTAACGGCCACAATGAGCAGTTCTTC
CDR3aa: CASSLLISNGHNEQFF

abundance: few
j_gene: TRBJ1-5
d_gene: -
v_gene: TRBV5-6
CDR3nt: TGTGCCAGCAGCTCCGGGGGAGGGGCTCGGCAGCCCCAGCATTTT
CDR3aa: CASSSGGGARQPQHF